This TCR beta chain was retrieved from a study of blood T cell repertoires in COVID-19. Whole-study context: Samples representing acute and convalescent COVID-19 were sourced from the United States, Italy and Spain. Nucleic acid was either cDNA or gDNA, and it came from T cells, B-cell-depleted T cells, or PBMCs.

The germline V gene has CDR1 LGHDT and CDR2 YNNKEL (reference sequence). The CDR3 extends over 16 amino acids. Trimming pared 7 bases from V and 5 bases from J, leaving 23 bases between. In the authors' methods: Nucleated cell number was recorded as an estimate derived from reference gene primer amplification. The protocol was immunoSEQ multiplex PCR, while the TCRdb copy is restricted to in-frame clones and leaves out a portion. That table gives V, J and clone size, and the DNA gave D and trimming. This table has over 200,000 clones, 75% to 90% appearing once. The gene calls are TRBV3-1 (or the pseudogene TRBV3-2) and TRBJ2-5; TRBD1 is a possible D gene (6 bases). Sequenced: peripheral blood. The sequence came from a man aged 55 to 70 who had recovered from COVID-19. The CDR3 DNA sequence: TGTGCCAGCACTCAAAGCAGTTCAGGGGCGAGGGAGACCCAGTACTTC. Its protein is CASTQSSSGARETQYF.